The present T cell receptor (beta chain) was sequenced within a study of blood T cell repertoires in COVID-19. Study background: Acute and convalescent COVID-19 samples came from the United States, Italy and Spain. T cells, B-cell-depleted T cells, or PBMCs provided the cDNA or gDNA that served as material.

The method was immunoSEQ multiplex PCR; TCRdb's version includes in-frame clones alone and lacks a portion of them. The table lists some 300,000 clones, 86% of them singletons, with about an eighth in the top ten. One Seattle source followed patients from active infection through their disease course. Germline lookup yields CDR1 KGHDR and CDR2 SFDVKD. The trim removed 4 bases at V and 3 bases at J, leaving 12 bases unmatched. The CDR3 is made up of 20 amino acids. Sequenced sample: peripheral blood. The clonotype originates from a woman aged 65 to 85 with COVID-19, enrolled during active disease. The chain uses TRBV24-1 and TRBJ2-3, with TRBD2 identical over 16 bases. The CDR3 bases are TGTGCCACCAGTGACGCAGGGACTAGCGGGGGGGCTCGCATGACAGATACGCAGTATTTT. Its translation is CATSDAGTSGGARMTDTQYF.